What follows describes a single T cell receptor beta chain. This specimen comes from a study of blood T cell repertoires in COVID-19. Study background: Sample material is recorded as cDNA or gDNA derived from T cells, B-cell-depleted T cells, or PBMCs.

Produced via immunoSEQ multiplex PCR; TCRdb's table is partial and in-frame only. The sample carries about 400,000 clones, more than 80% recorded once. CDR3 length equals 16 residues. Sequenced: peripheral blood. The receptor was isolated from a man aged 40-49 years with acute or convalescent COVID-19. The chain combines TRBV21-1 with TRBJ2-3; TRBD2 is taken as the D call from the table, unchecked against the DNA. TRBV21-1 is tagged as a pseudogene. The CDR3 nucleotides are TGTGCCAGAGCGGGTTTCTTAGGGCCGAGCACAGATACGCAGTATTTT. It specifies CARAGFLGPSTDTQYF.